What follows are 15 T cell receptor beta chains derived from one specimen sequenced in a study of cytotoxic CD8 clonotypes in ibrutinib-treated CLL (dated by TCRdb to 2020 to 2022). Libraries were prepared through the immunoSEQ multiplex PCR assay. TCRdb carries this immuneACCESS record with in-frame sequences only. Its versions omit some clonotypes, under half of them owing to an unresolved V gene in the studies checked, with the rest unexplained. The sample data list more than 300,000 clones, and just under 80% of these were observed just once. 6.7% of the sample is taken by the ten largest. The specimen comprised PBMCs, sampled before ibrutinib treatment. The origin of the receptors is a human donor with chronic lymphocytic leukemia.

This clone was counted a few times. V and J are TRBV7-6 and TRBJ1-2; perhaps TRBD1 as D (6 bases). Trimming shortened V by 2 bases and J by 5 bases, and 9 bases separated the two germline ends. The CDR3 is 13 residues long. Germline loops: CDR1 SGHVS, CDR2 FNYEAQ. CDR3 sequence: CASSLPGAYGYTF. CDR3 DNA: TGTGCCAGCAGCTTACCGGGGGCGTATGGCTACACCTTC.

This chain links TRBV4-3 with TRBJ2-2; a possible D gene is TRBD2 (6 bases). Germline CDR1 is LGHNA and CDR2 is YSLEER. This CDR3 has 17 amino acids. Trimming stripped 0 bases from V and 0 bases from J, with 11 bases between. DNA for the CDR3: TGCGCCAGCAGCCAAGATTGGCTAGCGACGAACACCGGGGAGCTGTTTTTT. Amino acids: CASSQDWLATNTGELFF.

The chain recombines TRBV5-4 with TRBJ1-2; TRBD1 agrees at 7 bases. J gave up 4 bases and V 1 base, and 7 bases lay outside the gene matches. Germline values: CDR1 SGHNT, CDR2 YYREEE (reference sequence). The CDR3 is made up of 15 amino acids. CDR3: CASSLRGQKGYGYTF. CDR3 sequence (DNA): TGTGCCAGCAGCTTGAGGGGACAGAAGGGCTATGGCTACACCTTC.

The chain combines TRBV5-1 with TRBJ2-7; 7 bases agree with TRBD1. Germline lookup yields CDR1 SGHRS and CDR2 YFSETQ. The junction had 13 bases not matched to a gene; V was cut back by 4 bases and J by 3 bases. There are 16 residues in the CDR3. The CDR3 loop is CASSPSGQLRHYEQYF. The CDR3 DNA is TGCGCCAGCAGCCCTTCGGGACAGCTTAGACACTACGAGCAGTACTTC.

V usage is TRBV2 and J usage is TRBJ2-1, with 9 nucleotides matching TRBD2. Germline lookup yields CDR1 SNHLY and CDR2 FYNNEI. V lost 6 bases to trimming and J lost 8 bases; unmatched junction nucleotides: 11. There are 15 residues in the CDR3. As DNA, the CDR3 is TGTGCCAGCAGAAGAGCCGGGACTAGCTTCGATGAGCAGTTCTTC. Translating gives CASRRAGTSFDEQFF.

This clone was counted at least ten times. The rearrangement links TRBV7-9 to TRBJ2-7, with 8 bases matching TRBD1. Germline V lookup: CDR1 SEHNR, CDR2 FQNEAQ (reference sequence). The ends lost 2 bases at V and 4 bases at J; junction bases unmatched: 4. This CDR3 has 14 residues. CDR3 sequence reads: CASSLTRQGYEQYF. CDR3 nucleotides: TGTGCCAGCAGCTTAACGAGACAGGGGTACGAGCAGTACTTC.

The chain joins TRBV18 to TRBJ2-2, with D perhaps assigned TRBD1 or TRBD2 (6 bases each). Per germline, CDR1 KGHSH and CDR2 LQKENI. V was pared by 1 base and J by 1 base, with 10 bases between. The CDR3 spans 16 residues. The DNA of the CDR3 is TGTGCCAGCTCACCACGGGCGGGACAGAACACCGGGGAGCTGTTTTTT. Its translation is CASSPRAGQNTGELFF.

The chain couples TRBV9 to TRBJ2-3; a weak D match, TRBD1 (6 bases). V lost 3 bases to trimming and J lost 0 bases, with 14 bases between them. Germline V gene sequence: CDR1 SGDLS, CDR2 YYNGEE. The CDR3 length is 16 residues. As DNA, the CDR3 is TGTGCCAGCAGCGCTCCCAGCAGGGGTAGCACAGATACGCAGTATTTT. The encoded protein is CASSAPSRGSTDTQYF.

The rearrangement joins TRBV15 to TRBJ2-3; 8 bases agree with TRBD1. The V segment lost 3 bases and the J segment 6 bases; nucleotides outside the gene matches: 14. Germline assignment: CDR1 LNHNV and CDR2 YYDKDF (reference sequence). This CDR3 has 17 residues. CDR3 coding DNA: TGTGCCACCAGCAGCCGGGGCAGGGGGCCCCTAAAGGATACGCAGTATTTT. Translating it yields CATSSRGRGPLKDTQYF.

The chain uses TRBV7-2 and TRBJ2-1, with D unresolved. V dropped 1 base and J dropped 0 bases, with 13 bases sitting between them. The CDR3 spans 17 residues. Germline loops: CDR1 SGHTA, CDR2 FQGNSA. The CDR3: CASSLEVGISSYNEQFF. The CDR3 nucleotides read TGTGCCAGCAGCTTAGAGGTGGGAATTAGCTCCTACAATGAGCAGTTCTTC.

The rearrangement links TRBV10-3 to TRBJ1-2; D is possibly TRBD1 (6 bases). Trimming pared 6 bases from V and 0 bases from J, leaving 14 bases between. Looked up from germline, CDR1 is ENHRY and CDR2 is SYGVKD. The CDR3 spans 15 residues. The CDR3 region has the DNA TGTGCCATCAGCACCAGACAGGAAGCTAACTATGGCTACACCTTC. As protein: CAISTRQEANYGYTF.

The rearrangement joins TRBV19 to TRBJ2-5; D may be TRBD1 or TRBD2 (5 bases each). This CDR3 contains 13 residues. Germline assignment: CDR1 LNHDA and CDR2 SQIVND (reference sequence). Trimming took 3 bases from V and 4 from J, leaving 9 bases between them. The CDR3 DNA is TGTGCCAGTAGTATCACGGGGCGAGAGACCCAGTACTTC. It specifies CASSITGRETQYF.

A few counts support this clone. This rearrangement joins TRBV9 to TRBJ2-7; the match to TRBD2 covers 7 bases. The CDR3 covers 16 residues. Germline trimming cut 0 bases from V and 4 bases from J; bases unmatched to any gene: 10. The germline V gene encodes CDR1 SGDLS and CDR2 YYNGEE. The CDR3 DNA reads as TGTGCCAGCAGCGTAGGATCCGGACTAGTTTCTTACGAGCAGTACTTC. Translation gives CASSVGSGLVSYEQYF.

The chain combines TRBV13 with TRBJ2-5, with 9 bases aligning to TRBD1. The CDR3 totals 16 residues. With V trimmed by 3 bases and J by 5 bases, 10 bases remained unmatched. CDR1 is PRHDT, CDR2 FYEKMQ, per germline (reference sequence). CDR3 DNA: TGTGCCAGCAGCTTGACCGGGACAGGGAAATACGAGACCCAGTACTTC. It translates to CASSLTGTGKYETQYF.

The gene calls are TRBV28 and TRBJ1-1; D unclear. This CDR3 is 17 amino acids long. The V and J ends lost 5 bases and 0 bases respectively, with 19 bases between them. Germline V gene data show CDR1 as MDHEN and CDR2 as SYDVKM. The CDR3 loop is CASSRERELPLNTEAFF. CDR3 nucleotides: TGTGCCAGCAGTCGCGAACGAGAATTACCCCTGAACACTGAAGCTTTCTTT. Combining the CDR3 with reference TRBV28 and TRBJ1-1 gives the whole variable domain DVKVTQSSRYLVKRTGEKVFLECVQDMDHENMFWYRQDPGLGLRLIYFSYDVKMKEKGDIPEGYSVSREKKERFSLILESASTNQTSMYLCASSRERELPLNTEAFFGQGTRLTVV.